This TCR beta chain was sequenced for a study of CDR3 diversity in severe acne. This CDR3 has 15 residues. Per germline, CDR1 SGHVS and CDR2 FNYEAQ. V lost 5 bases and J lost 5; bases outside the gene matches: 10. TCRdb called the PCR reads again in MiXCR, with one record for every CDR3 protein. The data show roughly 100,000 distinct CDR3 sequences, about half seen once. This rearrangement joins TRBV7-6 to TRBJ2-7, with TRBD1 identical over 9 bases. Input material: blood. This clonotype originated in a male donor with acne. Written as DNA, the CDR3 is TGTGCCAGCAGCCCGAGGGTACAGGGGGCTGACGAGCAGTACTTC. Amino acid sequence: CASSPRVQGADEQYF. The full variable domain, completed using reference TRBV7-6 and TRBJ2-7, is GAGVSQSPRYKVTKRGQDVALRCDPISGHVSLYWYRQALGQGPEFLTYFNYEAQQDKSGLPNDRFSAERPEGSISTLTIQRTEQRDSAMYRCASSPRVQGADEQYFGPGTRLTVT.